The next 12 T cell receptor beta chains were all read from a single sample in a study of shared clonotypes between healthy human individuals. Measured with immunoSEQ multiplex PCR; TCRdb has only the in-frame clones, and not every one. The table includes more than 2,000,000 clones, approximately 90% detected once. The sequenced sample was naive CD4+ T cells sorted from blood. Subset described: CD45RA+ positively selected. These receptor sequences come from a man between 18 and 29 years old in good health.

The chain combines TRBV18 with TRBJ1-1; no reliable D call. Trimming left V 0 bases short and J 10 bases short, with 9 bases between. CDR1 is KGHSH and CDR2 is LQKENI in the germline V gene. This CDR3 is 12 amino acids long. CDR3 nucleotides: TGTGCCAGCTCACCACCGGGCAGAGGAGCTTTCTTT. Residues: CASSPPGRGAFF.

The CDR3 spells CASSLGLGVSGNTIYF. DNA of the CDR3: TGTGCCAGCAGCTTAGGGCTCGGGGTCTCTGGAAACACCATATATTTT. The rearrangement joins TRBV13 to TRBJ1-3; D not certain. There are 16 residues in the CDR3. V was trimmed by 0 bases and J by 0 bases, leaving 9 bases between them. CDR1 is PRHDT, CDR2 FYEKMQ, per germline (reference sequence). The whole variable domain, filled in from reference TRBV13 and TRBJ1-3, reads AAGVIQSPRHLIKEKRETATLKCYPIPRHDTVYWYQQGPGQDPQFLISFYEKMQSDKGSIPDRFSAQQFSDYHSELNMSSLELGDSALYFCASSLGLGVSGNTIYFGEGSWLTVV.

J is TRBJ1-5 and V is TRBV4-1, with D possibly being TRBD1 (6 bases). CDR1 MGHRA and CDR2 YSYEKL come from the germline V gene. The CDR3 is made up of 16 amino acids. Trimming removed 0 bases at V and 2 bases at J, with 11 bases between. The CDR3 reads CASSQEQGIRNQPQHF. For the CDR3, the DNA is TGCGCCAGCAGCCAAGAACAGGGTATCCGCAATCAGCCCCAGCATTTT.

This chain links TRBV18 with TRBJ2-3; 8 bases agree with TRBD1. From germline, CDR1 is KGHSH and CDR2 LQKENI. The V segment lost 2 bases and the J segment 2 bases; nucleotides outside the gene matches: 6. CDR3 size: 16 residues. DNA for the CDR3: TGTGCCAGCTCACCAATGGGGACAGGATACACAGATACGCAGTATTTT. Translating gives CASSPMGTGYTDTQYF.

The chain is built from TRBV18 and TRBJ1-1, with 8 bases fitting TRBD1. V gave up 8 bases and J gave up 4 bases; unmatched junction bases: 6. The V gene's germline CDR1 is KGHSH and CDR2 LQKENI. The CDR3 runs 13 residues. Here the CDR3 DNA reads TGTGCCAGCCGACAGGGGCATGGCACTGAAGCTTTCTTT. This codes for CASRQGHGTEAFF.

This sequence joins TRBV2 and TRBJ1-5, with TRBD1 as a possible D gene (5 bases). The CDR3 length is 13 residues. With 7 bases removed from V and 6 bases from J, the gap between germline ends came to 13 bases. In germline, CDR1 is SNHLY, CDR2 FYNNEI. CDR3 amino acids: CASNGGPGQPQHF. The CDR3 DNA reads TGTGCCAGCAACGGGGGTCCGGGTCAGCCCCAGCATTTT.

V gene TRBV30 combines with J gene TRBJ1-2; the D gene is possibly TRBD1 (5 bases). The CDR3 consists of 11 residues. Germline values: CDR1 GTSNPN, CDR2 SVGIG (reference sequence). The V and J ends lost 7 bases and 4 bases respectively, with 10 bases between them. CDR3 nucleotides: TGTGCCTCCAGGGTTGGCTATGGCTACACCTTC. It translates to CASRVGYGYTF.

This chain links TRBV5-1 with TRBJ1-2; the D gene is possibly TRBD1 (6 bases). In germline, CDR1 is SGHRS, CDR2 YFSETQ. The CDR3 covers 13 residues. The V end lost 0 bases, the J end lost 7 bases, and 10 bases lay between the germline ends. The DNA of the CDR3 is TGCGCCAGCAGCTTGGTTCAGGGGCTTGGCTACACCTTC. It yields the protein CASSLVQGLGYTF.

V gene TRBV6-1 combines with J gene TRBJ1-4; 9 bases are a match to TRBD1. V lost 2 bases to trimming and J lost 6 bases; unmatched junction nucleotides: 10. Germline V gene lookup returns CDR1 MNHNS and CDR2 SASEGT. This CDR3 comprises 17 residues. The CDR3 here is CASSESLRTGGDEKLFF. The CDR3 DNA follows: TGTGCCAGCAGTGAATCACTGCGAACAGGGGGCGATGAAAAACTGTTTTTT.

The V call is TRBV6-5, the J call TRBJ1-2, with TRBD1 matching 10 bases. Germline values: CDR1 MNHEY, CDR2 SVGAGI. This CDR3 contains 13 residues. V shed 6 bases, J shed 5 bases, and the junction held 3 bases outside the gene matches. The CDR3 coding sequence is TGTGCCAGCAGACGGACAGGGGGGTATGGCTACACCTTC. As protein: CASRRTGGYGYTF.

The chain couples TRBV28 to TRBJ1-5, with D uncertain. Trimming left V 4 bases short and J 7 bases short, with 14 bases between. The germline V gene has CDR1 MDHEN and CDR2 SYDVKM. There are 14 residues in the CDR3. The CDR3 DNA reads TGTGCCAGCAGTTGGATGGGGTTAAAACAGCCCCAGCATTTT. Its protein product is CASSWMGLKQPQHF.

This chain links TRBV11-2 with TRBJ2-7; D may match TRBD1 or TRBD2 (6 bases each). V was pared by 7 bases and J by 6 bases, with 22 bases between. CDR3 length equals 15 residues. Germline CDR1 reads SGHAT; CDR2 reads FQNNGV. CDR3 bases: TGTGCCAGCATTGGACAGCCACTAGCCCCCGGCGAGCAGTACTTC. Protein sequence: CASIGQPLAPGEQYF.